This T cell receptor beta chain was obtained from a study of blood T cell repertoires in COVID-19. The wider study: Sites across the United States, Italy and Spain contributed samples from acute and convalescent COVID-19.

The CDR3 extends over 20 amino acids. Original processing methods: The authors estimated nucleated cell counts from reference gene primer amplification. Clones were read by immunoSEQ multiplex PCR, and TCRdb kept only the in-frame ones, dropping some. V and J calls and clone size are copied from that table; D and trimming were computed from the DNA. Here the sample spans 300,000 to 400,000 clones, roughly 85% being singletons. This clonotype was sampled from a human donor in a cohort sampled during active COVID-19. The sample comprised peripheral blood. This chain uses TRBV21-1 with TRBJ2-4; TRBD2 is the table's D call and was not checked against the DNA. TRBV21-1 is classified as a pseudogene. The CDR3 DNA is TGTGCCAGCAGCGAAAAGGCATCACTAGCGGGGAGCCCAGCCAAAAACATTCAGTACTTC. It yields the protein CASSEKASLAGSPAKNIQYF.